This T cell receptor (beta chain) originates from a study of blood T cell repertoires in COVID-19. V shed 6 bases, J shed 4 bases, and the junction held 3 bases outside the gene matches. CDR1 MNHEY and CDR2 SVGAGI come from the germline V gene. This CDR3 region has 13 residues. Authors' data handling: Estimation of nucleated cell counts relied on the amplification of reference gene primers. Repertoires were generated with immunoSEQ multiplex PCR, while TCRdb's copy carries only in-frame clones and drops some. Clonal size and the V and J genes are those of that table, whereas D and trimming came from the DNA. The data hold about 200,000 clones, with roughly 84% observed a single time. Participants had their cohort set by participant-reported clinical history. Each recovered donor of Cohort 3 presented with two negative PCRs, clearance, or symptom resolution.

The TCR comes from a man between 35 and 55 years old who had recovered from COVID-19. Source material: PBMCs or T cells enriched from blood (not recorded which). The chain joins TRBV6-5 to TRBJ1-5, with 7 bases fitting TRBD1. The CDR3 nucleotides are TGTGCCAGCAGCGGACAGGAAAATCAGCCCCAGCATTTT. Its protein is CASSGQENQPQHF.